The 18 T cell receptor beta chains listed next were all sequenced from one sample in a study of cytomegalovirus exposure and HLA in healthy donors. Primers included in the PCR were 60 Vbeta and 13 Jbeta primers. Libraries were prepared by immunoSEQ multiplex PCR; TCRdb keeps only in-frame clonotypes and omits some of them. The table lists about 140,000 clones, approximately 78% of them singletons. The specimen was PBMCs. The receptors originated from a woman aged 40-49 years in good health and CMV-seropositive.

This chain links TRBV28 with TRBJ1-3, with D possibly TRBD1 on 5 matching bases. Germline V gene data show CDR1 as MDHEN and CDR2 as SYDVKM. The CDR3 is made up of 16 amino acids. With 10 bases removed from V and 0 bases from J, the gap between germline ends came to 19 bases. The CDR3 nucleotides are TGTGCCACCTCCTTTGGGGCTCCTCGCTCTGGAAACACCATATATTTT. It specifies CATSFGAPRSGNTIYF.

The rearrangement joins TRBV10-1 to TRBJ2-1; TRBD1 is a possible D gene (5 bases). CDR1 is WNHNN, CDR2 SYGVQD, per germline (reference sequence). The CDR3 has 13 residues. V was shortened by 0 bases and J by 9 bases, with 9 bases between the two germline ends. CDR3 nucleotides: TGCGCCAGCAGTGAGTCAGGGGTCGCTGAGCAGTTCTTC. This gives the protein CASSESGVAEQFF.

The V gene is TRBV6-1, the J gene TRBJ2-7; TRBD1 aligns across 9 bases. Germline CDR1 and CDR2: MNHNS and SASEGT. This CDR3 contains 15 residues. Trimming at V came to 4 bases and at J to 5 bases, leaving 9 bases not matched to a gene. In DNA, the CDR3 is TGTGCCAGCAGTGGGGGACAGGGTCGGGTGAACGAGCAGTACTTC. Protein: CASSGGQGRVNEQYF.

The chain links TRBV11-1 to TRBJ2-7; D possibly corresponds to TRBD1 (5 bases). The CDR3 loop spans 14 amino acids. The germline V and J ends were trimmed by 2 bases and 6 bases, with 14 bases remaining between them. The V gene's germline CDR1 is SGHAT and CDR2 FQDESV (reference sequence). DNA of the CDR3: TGTGCCAGCAGCTTAAATTCCAGGGATTCCGAGCAGTACTTC. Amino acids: CASSLNSRDSEQYF.

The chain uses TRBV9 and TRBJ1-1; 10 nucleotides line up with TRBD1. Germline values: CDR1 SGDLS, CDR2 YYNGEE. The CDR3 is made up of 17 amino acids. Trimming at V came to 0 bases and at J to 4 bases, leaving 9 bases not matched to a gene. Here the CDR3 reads CASSVVSGTGVGTEAFF. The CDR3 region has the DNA TGTGCCAGCAGCGTAGTTTCCGGGACAGGGGTGGGCACTGAAGCTTTCTTT.

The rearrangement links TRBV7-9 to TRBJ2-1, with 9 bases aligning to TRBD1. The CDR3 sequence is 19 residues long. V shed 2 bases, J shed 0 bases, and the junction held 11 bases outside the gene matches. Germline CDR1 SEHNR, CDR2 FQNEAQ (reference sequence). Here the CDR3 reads CASSLLPGTGKSSYNEQFF. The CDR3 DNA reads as TGTGCCAGCAGCTTATTACCCGGGACAGGGAAGAGCTCCTACAATGAGCAGTTCTTC.

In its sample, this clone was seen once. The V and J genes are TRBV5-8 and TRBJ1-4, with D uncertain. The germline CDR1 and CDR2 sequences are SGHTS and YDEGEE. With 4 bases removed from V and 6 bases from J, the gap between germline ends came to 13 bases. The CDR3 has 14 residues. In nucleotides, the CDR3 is TGTGCCAGCAGCCGATCCGCAGGTCATGAAAAACTGTTTTTT. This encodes CASSRSAGHEKLFF.

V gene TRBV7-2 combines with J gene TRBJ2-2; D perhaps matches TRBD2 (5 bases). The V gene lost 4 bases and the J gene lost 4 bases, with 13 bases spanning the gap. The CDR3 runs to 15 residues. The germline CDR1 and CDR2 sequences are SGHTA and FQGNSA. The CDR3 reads CASSSIATGTGELFF. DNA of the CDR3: TGTGCCAGCAGCTCTATAGCGACGGGCACCGGGGAGCTGTTTTTT.

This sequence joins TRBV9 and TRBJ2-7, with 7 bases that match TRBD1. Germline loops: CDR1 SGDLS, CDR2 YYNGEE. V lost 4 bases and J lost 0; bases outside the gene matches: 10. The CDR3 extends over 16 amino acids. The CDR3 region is CASSPTGTALSYEQYF. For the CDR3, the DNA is TGTGCCAGCAGCCCAACCGGGACAGCCCTCTCCTACGAGCAGTACTTC. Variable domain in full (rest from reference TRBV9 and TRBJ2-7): DSGVTQTPKHLITATGQRVTLRCSPRSGDLSVYWYQQSLDQGLQFLIQYYNGEERAKGNILERFSAQQFPDLHSELNLSSLELGDSALYFCASSPTGTALSYEQYFGPGTRLTVT.

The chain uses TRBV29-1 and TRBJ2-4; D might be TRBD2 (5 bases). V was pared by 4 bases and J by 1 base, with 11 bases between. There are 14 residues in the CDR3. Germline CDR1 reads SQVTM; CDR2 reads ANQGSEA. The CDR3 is CSVVGSGAKNIQYF. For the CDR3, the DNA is TGCAGCGTTGTGGGTTCGGGGGCCAAAAACATTCAGTACTTC.

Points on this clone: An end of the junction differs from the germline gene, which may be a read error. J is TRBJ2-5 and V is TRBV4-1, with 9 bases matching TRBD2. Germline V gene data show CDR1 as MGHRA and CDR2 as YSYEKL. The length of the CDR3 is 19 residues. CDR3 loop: CASSQVLKGASGAQGTQYF. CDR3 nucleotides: TGCGCCAGCAGCCAAGTCCTGAAGGGGGCTAGCGGGGCTCAAGGGACCCAGTACTTC.

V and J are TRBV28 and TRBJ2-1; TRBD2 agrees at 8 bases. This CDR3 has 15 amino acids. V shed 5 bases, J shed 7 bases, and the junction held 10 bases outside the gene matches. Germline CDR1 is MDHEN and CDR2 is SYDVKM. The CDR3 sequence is CASSPREGGRNEQFF. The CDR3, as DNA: TGTGCCAGCAGTCCCCGGGAGGGAGGAAGAAATGAGCAGTTCTTC.

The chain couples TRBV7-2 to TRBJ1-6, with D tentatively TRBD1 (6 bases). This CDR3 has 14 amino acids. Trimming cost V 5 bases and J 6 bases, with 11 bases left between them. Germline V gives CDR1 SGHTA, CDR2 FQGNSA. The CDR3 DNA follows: TGTGCCAGCAGCCCTGGACAGCTTAATTCACCCCTCCACTTT. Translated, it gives CASSPGQLNSPLHF.

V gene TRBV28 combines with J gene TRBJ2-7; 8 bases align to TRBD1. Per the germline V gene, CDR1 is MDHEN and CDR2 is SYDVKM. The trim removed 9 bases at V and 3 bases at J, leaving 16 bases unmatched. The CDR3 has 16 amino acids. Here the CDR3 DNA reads TGTGCCAGTTCGTTACCCGGTGGACAGGGTAGCTACGAGCAGTACTTC. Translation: CASSLPGGQGSYEQYF.

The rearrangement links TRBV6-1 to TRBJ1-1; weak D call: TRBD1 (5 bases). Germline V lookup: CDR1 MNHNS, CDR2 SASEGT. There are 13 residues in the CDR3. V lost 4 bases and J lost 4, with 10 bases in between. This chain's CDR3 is CASSVDSPTEAFF. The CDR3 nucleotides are TGTGCCAGCAGTGTAGACAGTCCCACTGAAGCTTTCTTT.

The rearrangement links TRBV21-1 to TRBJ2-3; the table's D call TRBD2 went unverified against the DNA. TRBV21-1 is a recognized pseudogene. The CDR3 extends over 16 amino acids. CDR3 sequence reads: CASSSRREEYTDTQYF. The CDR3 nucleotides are TGTGCCAGCTCCTCCAGGCGGGAGGAATACACAGATACGCAGTATTTT.

The CDR3 loop reads CASSWTWGKRGGIGELFF. CDR3 in DNA: TGTGCCAGCAGTTGGACCTGGGGGAAGCGGGGGGGCATCGGGGAGCTGTTTTTT. The V and J genes are TRBV28 and TRBJ2-2; 10 nucleotides align to TRBD2. Trimming removed 4 bases from V and 7 bases from J; junction bases left unmatched: 15. The CDR3 has 18 residues. Germline CDR1 MDHEN, CDR2 SYDVKM.

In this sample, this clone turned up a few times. CDR3: CAWSAGTGRGLIEAFF. Written as DNA, the CDR3 is TGTGCCTGGAGTGCCGGGACAGGGAGGGGGCTGATTGAAGCTTTCTTT. This chain connects TRBV30 to TRBJ1-1, with 9 bases fitting TRBD1. Germline V lookup: CDR1 GTSNPN, CDR2 SVGIG (reference sequence). V shed 1 base, J shed 7 bases, and the junction held 13 bases outside the gene matches. The CDR3 length is 16 residues.